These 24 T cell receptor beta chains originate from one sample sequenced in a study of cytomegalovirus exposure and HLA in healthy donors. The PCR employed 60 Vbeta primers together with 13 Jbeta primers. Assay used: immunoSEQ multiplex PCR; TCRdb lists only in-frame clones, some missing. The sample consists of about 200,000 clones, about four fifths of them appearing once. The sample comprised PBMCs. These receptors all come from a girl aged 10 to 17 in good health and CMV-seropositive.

CDR3 DNA: TGCGCCAGCAGCCAAGTCCCCCGCGCCCCCAATGAGCAGTTCTTC. As protein: CASSQVPRAPNEQFF. The rearrangement uses TRBV4-3 and TRBJ2-1; unclear D gene. The CDR3 length is 15 residues. Between the trimmed V and J ends, which lost 1 base and 6 bases, there was a span of 13 bases. Germline-derived CDR1 and CDR2 are LGHNA and YSLEER.

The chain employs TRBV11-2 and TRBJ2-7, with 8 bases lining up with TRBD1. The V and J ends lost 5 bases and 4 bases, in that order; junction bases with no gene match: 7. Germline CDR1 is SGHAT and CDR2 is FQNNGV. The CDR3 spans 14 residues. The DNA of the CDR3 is TGTGCCAGCAGCCACCCGGGGACAGGTTACGAGCAGTACTTC. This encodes CASSHPGTGYEQYF. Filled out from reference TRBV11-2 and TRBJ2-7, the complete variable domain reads EAGVAQSPRYKIIEKRQSVAFWCNPISGHATLYWYQQILGQGPKLLIQFQNNGVVDDSQLPKDRFSAERLKGVDSTLKIQPAKLEDSAVYLCASSHPGTGYEQYFGPGTRLTVT.

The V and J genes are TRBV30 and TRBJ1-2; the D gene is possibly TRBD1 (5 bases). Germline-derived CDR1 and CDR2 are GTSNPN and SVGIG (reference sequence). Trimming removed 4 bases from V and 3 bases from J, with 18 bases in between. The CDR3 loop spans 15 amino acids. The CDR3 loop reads CAWTGGDGPDYGYTF. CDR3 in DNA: TGTGCCTGGACTGGGGGGGACGGACCAGACTATGGCTACACCTTC.

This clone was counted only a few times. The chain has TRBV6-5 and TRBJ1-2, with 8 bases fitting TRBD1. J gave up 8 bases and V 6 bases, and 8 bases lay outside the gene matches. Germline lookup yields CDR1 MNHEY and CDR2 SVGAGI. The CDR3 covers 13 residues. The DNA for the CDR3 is TGTGCCAGCAGAACGGACAGGGCTGAGGGCTACACCTTC. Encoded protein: CASRTDRAEGYTF.

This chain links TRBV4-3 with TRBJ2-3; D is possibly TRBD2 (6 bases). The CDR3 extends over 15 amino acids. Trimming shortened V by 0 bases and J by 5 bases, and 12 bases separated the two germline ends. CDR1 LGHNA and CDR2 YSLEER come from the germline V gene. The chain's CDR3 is CASSQDYGGVDTQYF. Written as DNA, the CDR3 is TGCGCCAGCAGCCAAGATTACGGGGGAGTAGATACGCAGTATTTT.

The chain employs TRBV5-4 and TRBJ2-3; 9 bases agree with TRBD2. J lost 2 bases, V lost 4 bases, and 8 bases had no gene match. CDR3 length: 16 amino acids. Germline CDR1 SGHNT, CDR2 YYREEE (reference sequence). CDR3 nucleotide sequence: TGTGCCAGCAGCCCACAAGCGGGGGGACTCACAGATACGCAGTATTTT. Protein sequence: CASSPQAGGLTDTQYF.

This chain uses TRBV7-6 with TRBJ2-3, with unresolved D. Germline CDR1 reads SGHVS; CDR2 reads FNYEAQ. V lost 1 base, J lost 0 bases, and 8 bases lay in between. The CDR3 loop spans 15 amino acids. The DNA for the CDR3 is TGTGCCAGCAGCTTAGAACCTACTAGCACAGATACGCAGTATTTT. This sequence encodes CASSLEPTSTDTQYF.

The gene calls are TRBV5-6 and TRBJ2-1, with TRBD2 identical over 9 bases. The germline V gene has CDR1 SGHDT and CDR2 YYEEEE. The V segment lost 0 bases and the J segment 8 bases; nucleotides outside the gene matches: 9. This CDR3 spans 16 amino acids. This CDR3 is CASSLVGGGARDEQFF. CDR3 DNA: TGTGCCAGCAGCTTGGTAGGCGGGGGGGCCCGGGATGAGCAGTTCTTC.

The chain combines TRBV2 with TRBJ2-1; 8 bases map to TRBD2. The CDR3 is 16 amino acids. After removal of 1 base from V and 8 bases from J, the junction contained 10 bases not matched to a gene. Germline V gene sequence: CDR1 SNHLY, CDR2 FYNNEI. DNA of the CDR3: TGTGCCAGCAGTGAAGATCCGGGACTAGTCACGGATGAGCAGTTCTTC. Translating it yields CASSEDPGLVTDEQFF.

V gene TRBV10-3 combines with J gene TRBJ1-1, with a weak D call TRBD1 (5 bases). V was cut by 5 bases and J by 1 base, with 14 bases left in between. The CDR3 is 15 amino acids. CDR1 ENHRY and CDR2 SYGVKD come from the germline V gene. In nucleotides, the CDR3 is TGTGCCATCAGTAGGGGCGCAGGTCCGAACACTGAAGCTTTCTTT. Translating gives CAISRGAGPNTEAFF.

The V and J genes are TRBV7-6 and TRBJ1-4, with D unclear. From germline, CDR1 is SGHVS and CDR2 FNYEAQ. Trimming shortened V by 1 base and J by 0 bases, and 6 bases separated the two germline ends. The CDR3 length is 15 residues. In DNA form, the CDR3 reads TGTGCCAGCAGCTTAGTTCCTTCAACTAATGAAAAACTGTTTTTT. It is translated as CASSLVPSTNEKLFF.

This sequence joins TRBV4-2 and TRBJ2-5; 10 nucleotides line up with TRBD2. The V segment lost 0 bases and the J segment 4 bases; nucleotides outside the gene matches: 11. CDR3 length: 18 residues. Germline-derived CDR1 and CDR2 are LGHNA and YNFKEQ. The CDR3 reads CASSQDPPSGGLRETQYF. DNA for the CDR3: TGTGCCAGCAGCCAAGATCCGCCTAGCGGGGGACTGCGAGAGACCCAGTACTTC.

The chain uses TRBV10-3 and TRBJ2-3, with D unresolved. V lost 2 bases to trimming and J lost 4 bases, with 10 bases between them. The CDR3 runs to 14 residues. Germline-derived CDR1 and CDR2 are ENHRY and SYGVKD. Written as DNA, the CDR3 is TGTGCCATCAGTGAGAGTTCTACTCCAGATACGCAGTATTTT. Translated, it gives CAISESSTPDTQYF.

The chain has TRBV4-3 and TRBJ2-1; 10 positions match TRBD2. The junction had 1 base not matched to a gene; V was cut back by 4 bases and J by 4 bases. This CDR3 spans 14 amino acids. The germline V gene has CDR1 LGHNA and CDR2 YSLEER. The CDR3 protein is CASSPSGGYNEQFF. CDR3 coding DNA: TGCGCCAGCAGCCCTAGCGGGGGATACAATGAGCAGTTCTTC.

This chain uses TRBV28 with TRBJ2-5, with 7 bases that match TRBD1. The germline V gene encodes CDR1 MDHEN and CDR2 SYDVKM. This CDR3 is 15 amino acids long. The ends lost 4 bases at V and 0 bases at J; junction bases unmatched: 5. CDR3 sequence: CASSSRDSYQETQYF. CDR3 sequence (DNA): TGTGCCAGCAGTTCTAGGGACAGCTACCAAGAGACCCAGTACTTC.

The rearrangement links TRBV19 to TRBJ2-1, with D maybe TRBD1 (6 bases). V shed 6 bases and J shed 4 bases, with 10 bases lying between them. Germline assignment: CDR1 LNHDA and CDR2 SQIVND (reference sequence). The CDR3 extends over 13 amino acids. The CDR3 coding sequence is TGTGCCAGTAGCCTAGGACAGTACAATGAGCAGTTCTTC. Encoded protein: CASSLGQYNEQFF.

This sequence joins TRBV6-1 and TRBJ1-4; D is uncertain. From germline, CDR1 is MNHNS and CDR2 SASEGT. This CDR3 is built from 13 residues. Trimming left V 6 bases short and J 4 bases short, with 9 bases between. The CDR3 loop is CASRELYNEKLFF. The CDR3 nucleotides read TGTGCCAGCAGGGAGCTCTATAATGAAAAACTGTTTTTT.

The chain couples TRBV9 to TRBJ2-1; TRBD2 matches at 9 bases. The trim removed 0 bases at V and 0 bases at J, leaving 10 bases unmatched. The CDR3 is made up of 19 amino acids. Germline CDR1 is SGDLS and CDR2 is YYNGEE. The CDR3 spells CASSVAQPTSGSSYNEQFF. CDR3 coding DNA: TGTGCCAGCAGCGTAGCCCAGCCCACTAGCGGGTCCTCCTACAATGAGCAGTTCTTC.

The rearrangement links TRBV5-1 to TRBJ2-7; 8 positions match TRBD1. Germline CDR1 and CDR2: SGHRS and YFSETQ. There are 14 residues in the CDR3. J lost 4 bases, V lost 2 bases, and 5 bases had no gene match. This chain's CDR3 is CASSFPGQAYEQYF. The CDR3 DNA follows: TGCGCCAGCAGCTTTCCGGGACAGGCTTACGAGCAGTACTTC.

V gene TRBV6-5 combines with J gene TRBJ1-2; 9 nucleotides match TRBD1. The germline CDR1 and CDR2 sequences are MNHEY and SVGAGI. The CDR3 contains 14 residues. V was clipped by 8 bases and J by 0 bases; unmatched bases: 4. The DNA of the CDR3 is TGTGCCAGCGGGACAGGGAAGGCTAACTATGGCTACACCTTC. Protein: CASGTGKANYGYTF.

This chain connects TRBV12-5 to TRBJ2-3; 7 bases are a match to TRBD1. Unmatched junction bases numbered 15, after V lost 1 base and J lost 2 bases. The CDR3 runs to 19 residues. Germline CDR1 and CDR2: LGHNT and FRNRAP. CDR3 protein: CASGLESKQGKQITDTQYF. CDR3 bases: TGTGCTAGTGGTTTGGAATCCAAACAGGGGAAACAAATCACAGATACGCAGTATTTT.

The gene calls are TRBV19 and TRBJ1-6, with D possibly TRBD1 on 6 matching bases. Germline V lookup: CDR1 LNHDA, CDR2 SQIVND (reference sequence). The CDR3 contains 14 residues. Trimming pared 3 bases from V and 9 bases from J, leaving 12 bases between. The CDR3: CASSMWGPGSPLHF. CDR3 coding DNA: TGTGCCAGTAGTATGTGGGGGCCGGGTTCACCCCTCCACTTT. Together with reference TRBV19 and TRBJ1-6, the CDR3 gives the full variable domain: DGGITQSPKYLFRKEGQNVTLSCEQNLNHDAMYWYRQDPGQGLRLIYYSQIVNDFQKGDIAEGYSVSREKKESFPLTVTSAQKNPTAFYLCASSMWGPGSPLHFGNGTRLTVT.

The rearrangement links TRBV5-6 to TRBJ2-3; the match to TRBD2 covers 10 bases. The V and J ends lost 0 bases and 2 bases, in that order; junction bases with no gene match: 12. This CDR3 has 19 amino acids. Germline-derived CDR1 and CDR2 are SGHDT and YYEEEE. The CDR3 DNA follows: TGTGCCAGCAGCTTGGACCCCCGGAGTAGCGGGGGGCTCACAGATACGCAGTATTTT. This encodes CASSLDPRSSGGLTDTQYF.

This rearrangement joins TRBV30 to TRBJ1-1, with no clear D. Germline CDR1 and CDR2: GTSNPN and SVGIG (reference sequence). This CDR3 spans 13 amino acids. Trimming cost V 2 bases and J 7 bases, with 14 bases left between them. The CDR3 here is CAWSTTSSSEAFF. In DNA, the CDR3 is TGTGCCTGGAGTACTACTAGCAGTAGTGAAGCTTTCTTT.